This T cell receptor beta chain comes out of a study of brain T cells in children with intractable seizures. The table came from immunoSEQ multiplex PCR; TCRdb's copy has only in-frame clones and leaves some out. The sample shows around 340,000 clones, over 90% of them seen only once. Per germline, CDR1 SGHRS and CDR2 YFSETQ. V lost 3 bases to trimming and J lost 1 base, with 16 bases between them. This CDR3 spans 16 amino acids. The time point is: blood from clinic visit 5 months post-surgery; TSC patient then seizure free. The origin of this receptor is a boy less than two years old with tuberous sclerosis and intractable seizures. Sequencing used peripheral blood, obtained around 5 months after surgery. The chain couples TRBV5-1 to TRBJ1-1; D is unclear. DNA for the CDR3: TGCGCCAGCAGCTCACTCTATAGCCGCCCGAACACTGAAGCTTTCTTT. This gives the protein CASSSLYSRPNTEAFF.